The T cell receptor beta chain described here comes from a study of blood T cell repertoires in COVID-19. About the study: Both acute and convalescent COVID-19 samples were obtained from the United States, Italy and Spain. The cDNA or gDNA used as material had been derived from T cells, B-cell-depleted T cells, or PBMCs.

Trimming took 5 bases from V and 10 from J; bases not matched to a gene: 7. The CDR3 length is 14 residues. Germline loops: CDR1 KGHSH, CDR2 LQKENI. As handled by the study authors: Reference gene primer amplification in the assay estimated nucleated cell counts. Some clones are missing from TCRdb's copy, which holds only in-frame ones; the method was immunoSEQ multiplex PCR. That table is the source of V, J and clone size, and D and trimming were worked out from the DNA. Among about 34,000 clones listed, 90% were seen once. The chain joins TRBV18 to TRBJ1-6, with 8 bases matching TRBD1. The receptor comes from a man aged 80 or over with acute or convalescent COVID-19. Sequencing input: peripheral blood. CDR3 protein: CASSGGQGNSPLHF. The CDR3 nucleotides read TGTGCCAGCTCAGGCGGACAGGGTAACTCACCCCTCCACTTT. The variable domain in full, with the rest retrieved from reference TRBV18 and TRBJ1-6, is NAGVMQNPRHLVRRRGQEARLRCSPMKGHSHVYWYRQLPEEGLKFMVYLQKENIIDESGMPKERFSAEFPKEGPSILRIQQVVRGDSAAYFCASSGGQGNSPLHFGNGTRLTVT.